This passage covers 26 T cell receptor beta chains from one sample sequenced in a study of T cell responses to AZD1222 COVID-19 vaccine. TCRdb's table, derived via immunoSEQ multiplex PCR, lists solely in-frame clones and lacks some. Here the sample spans about 160,000 clones, approximately 88% being singletons. Sequences were derived from peripheral blood, sampled 28 days after the second AZD1222 dose. Receptor source: an adult who received the AZD1222 COVID-19 vaccine.

The V call is TRBV19, the J call TRBJ1-2; tentative D call: TRBD1 (5 bases). The length of the CDR3 is 15 residues. The V end was cut by 2 bases, the J end by 3 bases, with 13 bases between. In germline, CDR1 is LNHDA, CDR2 SQIVND (reference sequence). The CDR3 here is CASSILEGLDYGYTF. The CDR3 bases are TGTGCCAGTAGTATATTGGAGGGGCTGGACTATGGCTACACCTTC.

This sequence joins TRBV23-1 and TRBJ1-5; D is unresolved. TRBV23-1 is marked as an open reading frame, function uncertain. Trimming left V 10 bases short and J 1 base short, with 14 bases between. The CDR3 is 14 residues long. The chain's CDR3 is CATPGDGSNQPQHF. The DNA of the CDR3 is TGCGCCACCCCAGGTGACGGCAGCAATCAGCCCCAGCATTTT.

This chain uses TRBV7-9 with TRBJ2-7; the D gene is possibly TRBD1 (6 bases). The CDR3 is 13 amino acids. Trimming shortened V by 1 base and J by 5 bases, and 9 bases separated the two germline ends. CDR1 and CDR2 (germline): SEHNR, FQNEAQ (reference sequence). The CDR3 is CASSLGGRDEQYF. CDR3 bases: TGTGCCAGCAGCTTAGGGGGGCGGGACGAGCAGTACTTC.

J is TRBJ1-1 and V is TRBV10-3; D remains ambiguous. The germline V and J ends were trimmed by 4 bases and 6 bases, with 6 bases remaining between them. Germline V gene data show CDR1 as ENHRY and CDR2 as SYGVKD. The CDR3 extends over 11 amino acids. Written as DNA, the CDR3 is TGTGCCATCAGTGGTCTGTCTGAAGCTTTCTTT. Translating gives CAISGLSEAFF.

The chain carries TRBV27 and TRBJ1-2; 8 positions agree with TRBD1. Germline assignment: CDR1 MNHEY and CDR2 SMNVEV (reference sequence). The CDR3 is 14 amino acids. The ends lost 6 bases at V and 4 bases at J; junction bases unmatched: 7. CDR3 residues: CASSPRGLGYGYTF. In nucleotides, the CDR3 is TGTGCCAGCAGCCCCAGGGGGCTGGGCTATGGCTACACCTTC.

Concerning this clone itself: Germline is not matched at one junction end, which may reflect a read error. V usage is TRBV7-7 and J usage is TRBJ2-5; D ambiguous. The CDR3 length is 13 residues. Germline values: CDR1 SSHAT, CDR2 FNYEAQ (reference sequence). Here the CDR3 DNA reads TGTGCTAGCAGCCCTTTCCCGGGTGAGACCCAGTACTTC. This encodes CASSPFPGETQYF.

This chain joins TRBV27 and TRBJ1-6; 11 nucleotides agree with TRBD1. Germline-derived CDR1 and CDR2 are MNHEY and SMNVEV (reference sequence). The CDR3 runs 15 residues. J lost 13 bases, V lost 6 bases, and 11 bases had no gene match. CDR3 nucleotides: TGTGCCAGCAGGCCGGACAGGGGGCCGGGAGCGCCCCTCCACTTT. It yields the protein CASRPDRGPGAPLHF.

The rearrangement links TRBV6-2 or TRBV6-3 to TRBJ2-7; D might be TRBD1 or TRBD2, each matching 6 bases. Between the trimmed V and J ends, which lost 1 base and 3 bases, there was a span of 13 bases. Germline values: CDR1 MNHEY, CDR2 SVGEGT. This CDR3 contains 15 residues. The CDR3 region has the DNA TGTGCCAGCAGTTACTTGGGGGGCGCGGTCTACGAGCAGTACTTC. It specifies CASSYLGGAVYEQYF.

The rearrangement links TRBV7-9 to TRBJ1-1, with D possibly matching TRBD1 (6 bases). CDR3 size: 14 residues. Germline V gives CDR1 SEHNR, CDR2 FQNEAQ (reference sequence). Trimming left V 5 bases short and J 1 base short, with 11 bases between. In nucleotides, the CDR3 is TGTGCCAGCAGCGGGGGGCAGAGGAACACTGAAGCTTTCTTT. Encoded protein: CASSGGQRNTEAFF.

In its sample, this clone was seen once. CDR3 sequence (DNA): TGCGCCAGCAGTCTCTGGGTAGATTCACCCCTCCACTTT. Translation: CASSLWVDSPLHF. The chain has TRBV5-1 and TRBJ1-6, with D unclear. The length of the CDR3 is 13 residues. The germline V and J ends were trimmed by 5 bases and 8 bases, with 11 bases remaining between them. Germline CDR1 is SGHRS and CDR2 is YFSETQ. Together with reference TRBV5-1 and TRBJ1-6, the CDR3 gives the full variable domain: KAGVTQTPRYLIKTRGQQVTLSCSPISGHRSVSWYQQTPGQGLQFLFEYFSETQRNKGNFPGRFSGRQFSNSRSEMNVSTLELGDSALYLCASSLWVDSPLHFGNGTRLTVT.

V usage is TRBV10-2 and J usage is TRBJ1-2; no clear D gene. Trimming cost V 6 bases and J 3 bases, with 14 bases left between them. Germline CDR1 reads WSHSY; CDR2 reads SAAADI. The CDR3 runs to 14 residues. The CDR3 bases are TGCGCCAGCAGCCCGATCGGGGATGACTATGGCTACACCTTC. Amino acids: CASSPIGDDYGYTF.

The chain recombines TRBV4-1 with TRBJ1-2; no clear D. The CDR3 consists of 14 residues. CDR1 and CDR2 (germline): MGHRA, YSYEKL. Trimming pared 4 bases from V and 9 bases from J, leaving 18 bases between. CDR3 nucleotides: TGCGCCAGCAGCCGCGGAGGGAAATTGGTCCGCTACACCTTC. Protein sequence: CASSRGGKLVRYTF.

The chain carries TRBV3-1 (or the pseudogene TRBV3-2) and TRBJ1-5, with D perhaps matching TRBD1 (6 bases). CDR3 length: 15 residues. The ends were cut back, 0 bases at V and 7 bases at J, with 13 bases in the middle. Germline V gene lookup returns CDR1 LGHDT and CDR2 YNNKEL (reference sequence). The CDR3 DNA follows: TGTGCCAGCAGCCAAGATGGCAGGGGAGGACAGCCCCAGCATTTT. Translated, it gives CASSQDGRGGQPQHF.

The V call is TRBV27, the J call TRBJ1-2, with D perhaps matching TRBD1 (6 bases). This CDR3 region has 15 residues. Trimming took 4 bases from V and 2 from J, leaving 14 bases between them. CDR1 is MNHEY and CDR2 is SMNVEV in the germline V gene (reference sequence). In nucleotides, the CDR3 is TGTGCCAGCAGTTCTACAGGGAGGAAAAACTATGGCTACACCTTC. It yields the protein CASSSTGRKNYGYTF.

The J gene is TRBJ2-7, the V gene TRBV6-6; 7 bases are shared with TRBD2. The trim removed 7 bases at V and 3 bases at J, leaving 6 bases unmatched. This CDR3 has 13 residues. Germline V gives CDR1 MNHNY, CDR2 SVGAGI (reference sequence). The CDR3 is CASKIAGLYEQYF. The DNA of the CDR3 is TGTGCCAGCAAAATAGCGGGCCTCTACGAGCAGTACTTC.

This chain links TRBV9 with TRBJ1-6; tentative D call: TRBD1 (6 bases). V lost 3 bases, J lost 7 bases, and 14 bases lay in between. The germline V gene encodes CDR1 SGDLS and CDR2 YYNGEE. The CDR3 is made up of 15 amino acids. This CDR3 reads CASSGGEGGNSPLHF. CDR3 bases: TGTGCCAGCAGCGGGGGCGAGGGGGGAAATTCACCCCTCCACTTT.

This rearrangement joins TRBV7-9 to TRBJ2-3; 8 nucleotides line up with TRBD2. V lost 4 bases, J lost 0 bases, and 3 bases stayed unmatched. The CDR3 spans 15 residues. Germline lookup yields CDR1 SEHNR and CDR2 FQNEAQ (reference sequence). CDR3: CASSSERGSTDTQYF. CDR3 sequence (DNA): TGTGCCAGCAGCTCGGAGCGGGGGAGCACAGATACGCAGTATTTT. The full variable domain, with the rest looked up from reference TRBV7-9 and TRBJ2-3, is DTGVSQNPRHKITKRGQNVTFRCDPISEHNRLYWYRQTLGQGPEFLTYFQNEAQLEKSRLLSDRFSAERPKGSFSTLEIQRTEQGDSAMYLCASSSERGSTDTQYFGPGTRLTVL.

The chain combines TRBV2 with TRBJ2-5, with 7 bases matching TRBD1. The CDR3 is 15 residues long. Germline values: CDR1 SNHLY, CDR2 FYNNEI. The ends lost 5 bases at V and 5 bases at J; junction bases unmatched: 11. Here the CDR3 DNA reads TGTGCCAGCAGTCGCTCCGGACAGGTGGACGAGACCCAGTACTTC. It is translated as CASSRSGQVDETQYF.

CDR3 in amino acids: CASTPGRGRGNEQFF. In nucleotides, the CDR3 is TGTGCCAGCACCCCGGGGCGGGGTCGGGGCAATGAGCAGTTCTTC. This chain connects TRBV27 to TRBJ2-1; perhaps TRBD2 as D (6 bases). This CDR3 comprises 15 residues. The V end was cut by 7 bases, the J end by 6 bases, with 19 bases between. Germline CDR1 reads MNHEY; CDR2 reads SMNVEV (reference sequence).

The chain recombines TRBV11-2 with TRBJ1-3, with a possible D match to TRBD1 (6 bases). CDR1 and CDR2 from the germline V gene are SGHAT and FQNNGV. CDR3 length: 17 amino acids. The V end was cut by 5 bases, the J end by 3 bases, with 20 bases between. DNA of the CDR3: TGTGCCAGCAGCGCCGGACAGCGAACCTTTGATGGAAACACCATATATTTT. Amino acids: CASSAGQRTFDGNTIYF.

The chain combines TRBV9 with TRBJ1-1, with D uncertain. V dropped 1 base and J dropped 6 bases, with 7 bases sitting between them. In germline, CDR1 is SGDLS, CDR2 YYNGEE. This CDR3 has 12 residues. The CDR3 loop reads CASSVSEAEAFF. The CDR3 DNA sequence: TGTGCCAGCAGCGTAAGTGAGGCTGAAGCTTTCTTT.

This clone was found once. This chain joins TRBV5-1 and TRBJ2-1, with D unclear. Germline CDR1 and CDR2: SGHRS and YFSETQ. CDR3 length: 13 amino acids. V dropped 2 bases and J dropped 3 bases, with 6 bases sitting between them. Here the CDR3 reads CASSFDLYNEQFF. As DNA, the CDR3 is TGCGCCAGCAGCTTCGACCTCTACAATGAGCAGTTCTTC.

The chain recombines TRBV7-9 with TRBJ1-5; D gene ambiguous. The CDR3 contains 14 residues. Germline-derived CDR1 and CDR2 are SEHNR and FQNEAQ (reference sequence). The V end was cut by 1 base, the J end by 4 bases, with 8 bases between. CDR3 nucleotide sequence: TGTGCCAGCAGCTTAGGGGAGCGAAATCAGCCCCAGCATTTT. Residues: CASSLGERNQPQHF. Based on the CDR3 plus reference TRBV7-9 and TRBJ1-5, the full variable domain is DTGVSQNPRHKITKRGQNVTFRCDPISEHNRLYWYRQTLGQGPEFLTYFQNEAQLEKSRLLSDRFSAERPKGSFSTLEIQRTEQGDSAMYLCASSLGERNQPQHFGDGTRLSIL.

The chain joins TRBV5-1 to TRBJ2-2, with D unresolved. Trimming stripped 0 bases from V and 4 bases from J, with 7 bases between. CDR3 size: 14 residues. Germline loops: CDR1 SGHRS, CDR2 YFSETQ. The CDR3 DNA is TGCGCCAGCAGCTTGGGTATCCCCACCGGGGAGCTGTTTTTT. The encoded protein is CASSLGIPTGELFF.

The V gene is TRBV3-1 (or the pseudogene TRBV3-2), the J gene TRBJ1-5; D possibly corresponds to TRBD1 (6 bases). V lost 1 base and J lost 7, with 14 bases in between. Germline V gives CDR1 LGHDT, CDR2 YNNKEL (reference sequence). This CDR3 has 15 residues. The CDR3, as DNA: TGTGCCAGCAGCCAAGGCTGGCAGGGGATACAGCCCCAGCATTTT. Translating it yields CASSQGWQGIQPQHF.

The V and J genes are TRBV5-5 and TRBJ2-5; no clear D gene. Germline lookup yields CDR1 SGHKS and CDR2 YYEKEE (reference sequence). Between the trimmed V and J ends, which lost 5 bases and 2 bases, there was a span of 7 bases. The CDR3 is 12 amino acids. The CDR3 loop is CASRNLQETQYF. CDR3 in DNA: TGTGCCAGCAGGAACCTACAAGAGACCCAGTACTTC.